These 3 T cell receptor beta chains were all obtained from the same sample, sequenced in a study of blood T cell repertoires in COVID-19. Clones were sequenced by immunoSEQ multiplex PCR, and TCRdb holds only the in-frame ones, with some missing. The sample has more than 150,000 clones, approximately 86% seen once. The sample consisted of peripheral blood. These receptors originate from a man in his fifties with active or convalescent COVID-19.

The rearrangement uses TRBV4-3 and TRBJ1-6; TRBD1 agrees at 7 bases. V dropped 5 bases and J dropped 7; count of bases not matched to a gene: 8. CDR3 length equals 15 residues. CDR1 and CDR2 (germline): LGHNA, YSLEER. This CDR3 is CASSVGGGANSPLHF. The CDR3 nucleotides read TGCGCCAGCAGCGTTGGAGGGGGCGCGAATTCACCCCTCCACTTT.

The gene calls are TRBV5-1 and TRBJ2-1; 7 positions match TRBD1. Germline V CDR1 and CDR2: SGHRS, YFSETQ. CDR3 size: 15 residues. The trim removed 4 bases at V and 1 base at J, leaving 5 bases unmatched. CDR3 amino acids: CASSVVQGSYNEQFF. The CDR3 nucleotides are TGCGCCAGCAGCGTGGTACAGGGGTCCTACAATGAGCAGTTCTTC.

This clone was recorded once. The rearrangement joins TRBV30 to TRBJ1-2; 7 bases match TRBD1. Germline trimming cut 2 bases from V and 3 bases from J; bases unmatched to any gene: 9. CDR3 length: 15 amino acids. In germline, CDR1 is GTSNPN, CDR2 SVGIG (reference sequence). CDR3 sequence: CAWSRSTGPDYGYTF. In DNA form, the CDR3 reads TGTGCCTGGAGTAGATCGACAGGGCCGGACTATGGCTACACCTTC. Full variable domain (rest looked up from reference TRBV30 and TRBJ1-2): SQTIHQWPATLVQPVGSPLSLECTVEGTSNPNLYWYRQAAGRGLQLLFYSVGIGQISSEVPQNLSASRPQDRQFILSSKKLLLSDSGFYLCAWSRSTGPDYGYTFGSGTRLTVV.